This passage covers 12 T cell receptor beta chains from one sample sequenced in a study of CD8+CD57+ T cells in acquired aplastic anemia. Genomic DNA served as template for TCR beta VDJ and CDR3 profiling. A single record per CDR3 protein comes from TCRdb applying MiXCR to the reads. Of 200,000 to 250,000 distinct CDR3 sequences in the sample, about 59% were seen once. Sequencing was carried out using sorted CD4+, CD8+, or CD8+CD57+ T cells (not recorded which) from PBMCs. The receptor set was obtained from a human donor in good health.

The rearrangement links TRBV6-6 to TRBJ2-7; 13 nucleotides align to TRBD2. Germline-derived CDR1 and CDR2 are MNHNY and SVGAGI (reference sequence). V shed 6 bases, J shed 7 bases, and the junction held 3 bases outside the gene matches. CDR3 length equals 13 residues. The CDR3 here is CASRKGLAGEQYF. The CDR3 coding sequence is TGTGCCAGCAGGAAGGGACTAGCGGGAGAGCAGTACTTC.

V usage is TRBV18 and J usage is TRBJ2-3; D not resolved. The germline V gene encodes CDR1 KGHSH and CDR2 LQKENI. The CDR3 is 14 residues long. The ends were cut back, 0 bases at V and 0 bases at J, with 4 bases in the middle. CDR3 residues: CASSPPASTDTQYF. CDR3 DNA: TGTGCCAGCTCACCACCTGCGAGCACAGATACGCAGTATTTT.

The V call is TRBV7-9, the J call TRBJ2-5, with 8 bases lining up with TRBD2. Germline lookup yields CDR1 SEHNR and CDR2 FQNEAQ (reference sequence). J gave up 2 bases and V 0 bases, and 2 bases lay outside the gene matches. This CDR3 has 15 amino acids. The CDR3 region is CASSLAGGRQETQYF. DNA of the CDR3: TGTGCCAGCAGCTTAGCCGGCGGGAGGCAAGAGACCCAGTACTTC.

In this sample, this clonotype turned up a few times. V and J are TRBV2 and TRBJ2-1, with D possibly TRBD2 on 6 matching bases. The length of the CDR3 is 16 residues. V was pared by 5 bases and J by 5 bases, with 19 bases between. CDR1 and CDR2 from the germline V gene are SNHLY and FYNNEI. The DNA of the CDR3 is TGTGCCAGCAGTACCCCGACTAGTAGGGGAGACAATGAGCAGTTCTTC. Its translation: CASSTPTSRGDNEQFF.

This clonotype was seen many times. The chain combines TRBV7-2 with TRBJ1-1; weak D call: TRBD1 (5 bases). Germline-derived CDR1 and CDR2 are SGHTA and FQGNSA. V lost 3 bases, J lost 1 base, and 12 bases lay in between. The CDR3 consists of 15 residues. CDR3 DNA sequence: TGTGCCAGCAGCTTTGGTCAGGGCCCGAACACTGAAGCTTTCTTT. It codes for CASSFGQGPNTEAFF.

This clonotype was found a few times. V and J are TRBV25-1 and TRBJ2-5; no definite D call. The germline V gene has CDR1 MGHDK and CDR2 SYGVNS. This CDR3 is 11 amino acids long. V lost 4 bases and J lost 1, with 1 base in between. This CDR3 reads CASSAQETQYF. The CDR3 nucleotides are TGTGCCAGCAGTGCCCAAGAGACCCAGTACTTC.

CDR3 nucleotides: TGTGCCAGCAGCTCGACAGTCCGTAATGAAAAACTGTTTTTT. Translation gives CASSSTVRNEKLFF. The chain employs TRBV5-6 and TRBJ1-4, with D tentatively TRBD1 (5 bases). Deletions cut 3 bases from V and 4 bases from J, with 10 bases between. The CDR3 consists of 14 residues. The germline gives CDR1 SGHDT, CDR2 YYEEEE.

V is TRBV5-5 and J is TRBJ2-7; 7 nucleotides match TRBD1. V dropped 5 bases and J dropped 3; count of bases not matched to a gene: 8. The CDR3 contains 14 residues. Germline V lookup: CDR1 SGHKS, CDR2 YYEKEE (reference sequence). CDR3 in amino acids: CASSSRTGDYEQYF. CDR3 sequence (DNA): TGTGCCAGCAGTTCCCGGACAGGAGACTACGAGCAGTACTTC.

The CDR3 reads CASSLVGREQYF. The CDR3 nucleotides read TGTGCCAGCAGCTTAGTAGGGCGCGAGCAGTACTTC. This chain joins TRBV7-2 and TRBJ2-7; D not certain. The CDR3 runs to 12 residues. Germline V CDR1 and CDR2: SGHTA, FQGNSA. V lost 1 base and J 6 bases, leaving 7 bases between the germline ends.

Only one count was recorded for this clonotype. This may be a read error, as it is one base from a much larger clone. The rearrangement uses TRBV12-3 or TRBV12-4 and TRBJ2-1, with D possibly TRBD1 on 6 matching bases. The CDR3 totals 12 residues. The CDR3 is CASSYRFDRWSF. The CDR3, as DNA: TGTGCCAGCAGTTATCGGTTTGACAGGTGGAGCTTC.

CDR3 amino acids: CSAPGNTEAFF. The CDR3 nucleotides read TGCAGTGCACCGGGGAACACTGAAGCTTTCTTT. The chain employs TRBV20-1 and TRBJ1-1; D call uncertain. The ends were cut back, 6 bases at V and 1 base at J, with 6 bases in the middle. Germline values: CDR1 DFQATT, CDR2 SNEGSKA (reference sequence). This CDR3 spans 11 amino acids.

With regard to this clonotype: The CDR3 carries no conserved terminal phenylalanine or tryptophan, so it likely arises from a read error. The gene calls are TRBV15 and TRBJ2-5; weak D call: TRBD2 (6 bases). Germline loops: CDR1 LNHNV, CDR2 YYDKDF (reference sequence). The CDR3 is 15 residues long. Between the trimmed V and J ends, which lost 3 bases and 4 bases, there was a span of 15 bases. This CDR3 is CATSRVAGRAETQYS. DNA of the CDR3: TGTGCCACCAGCAGGGTGGCGGGGCGGGCAGAGACCCAGTACTCC.